This paragraph reports one TCR beta chain. This clonotype was seen more than once but under ten times. The target of this receptor is not known. The input lacks base qualities; no much larger clone sits a single base away. The library was prepared using PCR. At the Johns Hopkins FTIC core, DNA from the cultured CD4+ T cells underwent TCR sequencing with the Oncomine TCR Beta short-read assay. The QIAamp micro DNA kit was used to extract genomic DNA from the cultured CD4+ T cells. Oncomine TCR Beta libraries from cultured CD4+ T cells were pooled with unique dual indexes and sequenced on an Illumina iSeq 100. In the paper's pipeline: Non-productive sequences were removed, and CDR3s not starting with C, not ending with F or W, or shorter than 7 amino acids were discarded. The MANAFEST web application was used to identify antigen-specific clonotypes by comparing peptide-stimulated wells against reference wells and other culture wells. An FDR below 0.05, an odds ratio above 5, and a productive frequency above 0.1% in at least two of three replicate wells were required for clones to be considered positive. Cross-reactive clonotypes were defined as significantly expanded in both SARS-CoV-2 spike wells and at least one common cold coronavirus spike condition. Using R version 3.6.1, CDR3 homology was evaluated through Levenshtein distances (stringdist) along with unrooted phylogenetic trees (ape). TCRdb passed the public sequencing reads through fastp at Q25 and MiXCR, retaining productive beta sequences. Here each entry gathers all rows of one CDR3 protein and keeps the most common genes and DNA. The V and J calls here are based on TCRdb, not the publication. Within this sample are around 20,000 distinct CDR3 sequences, with roughly 30% of them counted one time only. The ten largest make up 2.6% of the sample.

CDR1 and CDR2, looked up from the germline V gene, are SGHTA and FQGNSA. Measured from the cysteine to the phenylalanine, the CDR3 is 15 residues long. Solely the CDR3 DNA is kept, with 45 bases framed from the first base. The V and J ends are trimmed by 1 base and 2 bases, leaving 12 bases between them. The intended sense of this specimen's time point label: late sampling 161 to 241 days after vaccination in a few convalescent patients. The treatment or condition label on this specimen signifies: roughly nine-day PBMC culture with coronavirus spike peptide pools or control peptides (ViraFEST assay). The ViraFEST assay, used in the study, expanded antigen-specific T cells with peptide pools and then identified the expanded clonotypes through TCR sequencing. The positive SARS-CoV-2 PCR tests of the convalescent patients were dated from March to December 2020, before the Alpha, Beta and Delta variants emerged in the United States. Each well held fewer than 2.5 million PBMCs cultured with about 9.8 ug/ml peptide pools in IMDM containing approximately 5% human AB serum and roughly 10 IU/ml IL-2. On days 3 and 7, half of the culture medium was replaced with fresh IL-2-containing medium. Once the cells had been in culture for over nine days, the EasySep CD4+ T cell isolation kit was used to isolate CD4+ T cells by negative selection. Ficoll-Paque Plus gradient centrifugation was used to isolate PBMCs from whole blood, and the isolated PBMCs were then either used fresh or cryopreserved at -140C. Each culture condition was generally run in triplicate wells.

The data derive from a study of vaccination and CD4 T cells after COVID-19 (dated by TCRdb to 2021 to 2024). Concerning the study at large: SARS-CoV-2 positivity had been established in the convalescent patients by nasal swab PCR, and mild disease was recorded in roughly ten of these patients and severe disease in one. For stimulating the cultures, overlapping spike peptide pools were used, derived from SARS-CoV-2 as well as from the common cold coronaviruses HCoV-NL63, HCoV-OC43 and HCoV-229E. Post-COVID blood samples from convalescent patients were collected a median of around 100 days after diagnosis, with a range of 35 to 161 days. Participants got two doses of the Pfizer-BioNTech BNT162b2 vaccine (n=8) or two doses of the Moderna mRNA-1273 vaccine (n=2). Post-vaccine blood samples were taken a median of about 77 days after the second vaccine dose, with a range of 14 to 241 days. In roughly eleven COVID-19 convalescent patients and several infection-naive healthy vaccine recipients, the spike-specific CD4+ TCR repertoire before mRNA vaccination was compared with the repertoire after mRNA vaccination. A few convalescent patients gave samples both early after vaccination (day 14) and late after vaccination (days 161 to 241). As controls, cultures received a CEFX viral epitope pool (the positive control), an HIV-1 Nef peptide pool (the negative control), or no peptide at all. The convalescent cohort comprised six males and four females, including two Hispanic individuals, seven Caucasians, two Asians and one multiracial person. What the authors observed across the whole study: Of the vaccine-specific clones in convalescent patients, 304 of 307, or nearly all, reacted only to SARS-CoV-2 spike and did not cross-react with common cold coronaviruses. Relatively few convalescent patients were included in the study, and early timepoints after natural infection were not analyzed. In convalescent patients, a median around 89% of post-vaccine SARS-CoV-2-reactive clones were detected only after vaccination, suggesting vaccine-specific priming. The median number of SARS-CoV-2-reactive clonotypes rose from roughly 20 after infection to 38 after vaccination, but the change was not significant.

The chain is assembled from TRBV7-2 and TRBJ2-7, with TRBD2 tentatively as D gene (6 bases match). The sequences come from CD4+ T cells from blood, cultured in vitro, collected about 7 months after SARS-CoV-2 vaccination. The TCR was taken from a human donor who had recovered from COVID-19. The CDR3 region: CASSLELAQPYEQYF. The nucleotide sequence is given as TGTGCCAGCAGCTTAGAGCTAGCGCAACCCTACGAGCAGTACTTC.